The T cell receptor beta chain described here comes from a study of cytomegalovirus exposure and HLA in healthy donors. PCR involved 60 Vbeta and 13 Jbeta primers. Assay used: immunoSEQ multiplex PCR; TCRdb lists only in-frame clones, some missing. The sample's table shows approximately 100,000 clones. In nominal health when sampled, donors likely had unrecorded immune exposures nonetheless. Trimming cost V 5 bases and J 3 bases; bases outside gene matches: 9. This CDR3 spans 15 amino acids. Germline CDR1 MNHEY, CDR2 SMNVEV (reference sequence). Study findings and constraints: Specificity for CMV antigens was confirmed in vitro for a few of the CMV-associated chains.

As for this clone: The antigen is unknown.

Specimen: PBMCs. The sequence was collected from a man aged 45-65 years in good health and CMV-seronegative. The V gene is TRBV27, the J gene TRBJ1-1, with 7 bases identical to TRBD1. The chain's CDR3 is CASSPGQVWDTEAFF. The CDR3, as DNA: TGTGCCAGCAGTCCTGGACAGGTTTGGGACACTGAAGCTTTCTTT.